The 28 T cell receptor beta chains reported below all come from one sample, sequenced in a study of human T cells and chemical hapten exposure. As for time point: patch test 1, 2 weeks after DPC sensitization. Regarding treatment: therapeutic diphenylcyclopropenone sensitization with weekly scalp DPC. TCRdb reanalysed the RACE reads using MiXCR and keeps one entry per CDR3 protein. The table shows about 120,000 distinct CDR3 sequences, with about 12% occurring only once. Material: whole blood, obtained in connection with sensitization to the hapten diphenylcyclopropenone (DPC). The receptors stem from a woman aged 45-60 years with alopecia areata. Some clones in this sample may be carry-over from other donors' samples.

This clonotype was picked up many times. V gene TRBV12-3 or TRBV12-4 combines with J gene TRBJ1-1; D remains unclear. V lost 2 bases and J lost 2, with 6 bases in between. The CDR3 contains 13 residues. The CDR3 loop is CASSLLVNTEAFF. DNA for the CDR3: TGTGCCAGCAGTTTATTAGTTAACACTGAAGCTTTCTTT.

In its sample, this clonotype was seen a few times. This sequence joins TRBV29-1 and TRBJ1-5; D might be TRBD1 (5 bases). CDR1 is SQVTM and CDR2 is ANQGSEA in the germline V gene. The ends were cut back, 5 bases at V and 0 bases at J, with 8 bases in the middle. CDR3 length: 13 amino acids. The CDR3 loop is CSVRGGSNQPQHF. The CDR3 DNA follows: TGCAGCGTTAGGGGTGGTAGCAATCAGCCCCAGCATTTT. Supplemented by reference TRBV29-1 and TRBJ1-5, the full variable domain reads SAVISQKPSRDICQRGTSLTIQCQVDSQVTMMFWYRQQPGQSLTLIATANQGSEATYESGFVIDKFPISRPNLTFSTLTVSNMSPEDSSIYLCSVRGGSNQPQHFGDGTRLSIL.

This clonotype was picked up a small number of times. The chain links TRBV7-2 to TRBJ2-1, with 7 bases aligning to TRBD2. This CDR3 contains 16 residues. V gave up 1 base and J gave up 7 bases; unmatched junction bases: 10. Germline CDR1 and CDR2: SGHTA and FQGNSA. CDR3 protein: CASSLEWGRGLNEQFF. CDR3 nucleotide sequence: TGTGCCAGCAGCTTAGAATGGGGGAGGGGTTTGAATGAGCAGTTCTTC.

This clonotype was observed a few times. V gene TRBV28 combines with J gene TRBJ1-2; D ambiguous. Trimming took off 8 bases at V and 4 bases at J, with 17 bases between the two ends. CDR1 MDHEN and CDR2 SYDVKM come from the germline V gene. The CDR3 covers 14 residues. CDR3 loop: CASELSSGTYGYTF. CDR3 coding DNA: TGTGCCAGCGAATTGAGTTCAGGAACCTATGGCTACACCTTC.

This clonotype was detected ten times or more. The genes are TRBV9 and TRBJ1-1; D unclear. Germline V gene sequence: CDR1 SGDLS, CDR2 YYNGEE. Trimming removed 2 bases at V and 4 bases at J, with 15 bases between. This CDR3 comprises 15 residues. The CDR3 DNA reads TGTGCCAGCAGCGTTGCCCCCAATCTGGGCACTGAAGCTTTCTTT. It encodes CASSVAPNLGTEAFF.

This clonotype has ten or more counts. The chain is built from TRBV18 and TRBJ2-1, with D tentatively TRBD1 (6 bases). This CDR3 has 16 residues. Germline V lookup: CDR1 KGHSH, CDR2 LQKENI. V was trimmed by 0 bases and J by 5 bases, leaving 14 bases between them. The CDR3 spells CASSPPWTAYNNEQFF. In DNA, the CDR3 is TGTGCCAGCTCACCACCGTGGACAGCCTACAACAATGAGCAGTTCTTC. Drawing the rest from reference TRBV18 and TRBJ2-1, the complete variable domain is NAGVMQNPRHLVRRRGQEARLRCSPMKGHSHVYWYRQLPEEGLKFMVYLQKENIIDESGMPKERFSAEFPKEGPSILRIQQVVRGDSAAYFCASSPPWTAYNNEQFFGPGTRLTVL.

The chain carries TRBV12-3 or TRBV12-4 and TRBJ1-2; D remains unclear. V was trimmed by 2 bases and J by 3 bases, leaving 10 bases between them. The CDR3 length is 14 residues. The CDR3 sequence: CASSLYTAYYGYTF. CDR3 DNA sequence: TGTGCCAGCAGTTTATATACAGCATACTATGGCTACACCTTC.

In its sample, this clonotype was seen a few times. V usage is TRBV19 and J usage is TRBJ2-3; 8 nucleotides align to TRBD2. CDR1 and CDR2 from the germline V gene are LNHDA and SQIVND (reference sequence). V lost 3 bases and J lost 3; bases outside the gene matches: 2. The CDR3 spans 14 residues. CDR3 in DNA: TGTGCCAGTAGTATCCGGGGGGGAACAGATACGCAGTATTTT. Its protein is CASSIRGGTDTQYF.

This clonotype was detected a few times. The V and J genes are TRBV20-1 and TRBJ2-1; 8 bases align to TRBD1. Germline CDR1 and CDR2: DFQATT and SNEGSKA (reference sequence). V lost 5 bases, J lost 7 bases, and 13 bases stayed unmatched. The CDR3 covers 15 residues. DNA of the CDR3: TGCAGTGCTCCAGGACAGGGTAATATAGGGAATGAGCAGTTCTTC. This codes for CSAPGQGNIGNEQFF.

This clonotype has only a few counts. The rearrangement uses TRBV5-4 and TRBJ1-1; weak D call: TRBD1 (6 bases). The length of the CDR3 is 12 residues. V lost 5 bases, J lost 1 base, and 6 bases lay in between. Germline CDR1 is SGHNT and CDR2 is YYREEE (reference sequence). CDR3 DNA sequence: TGTGCCAGCAGAGGGGGGAACACTGAAGCTTTCTTT. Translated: CASRGGNTEAFF.

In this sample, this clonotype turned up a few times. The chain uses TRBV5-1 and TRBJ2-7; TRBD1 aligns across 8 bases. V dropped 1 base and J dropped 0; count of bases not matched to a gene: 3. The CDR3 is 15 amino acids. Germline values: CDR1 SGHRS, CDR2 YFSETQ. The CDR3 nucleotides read TGCGCCAGCAGCTTGATAACAGGGGGCTCCTACGAGCAGTACTTC. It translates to CASSLITGGSYEQYF.

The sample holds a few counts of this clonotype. Written as DNA, the CDR3 is TGCAGTGCTAAACGAGCGGGGGGGAGCACAGATACGCAGTATTTT. As protein: CSAKRAGGSTDTQYF. The rearrangement joins TRBV20-1 to TRBJ2-3; TRBD2 matches at 10 bases. The CDR3 consists of 15 residues. V gave up 4 bases and J gave up 0 bases; unmatched junction bases: 4. The germline CDR1 and CDR2 sequences are DFQATT and SNEGSKA (reference sequence).

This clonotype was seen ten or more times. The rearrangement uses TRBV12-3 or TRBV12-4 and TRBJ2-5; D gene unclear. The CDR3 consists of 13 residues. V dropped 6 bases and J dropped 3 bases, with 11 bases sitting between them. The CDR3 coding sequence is TGTGCCAGCAGCCGACCAGATAAAGAGACCCAGTACTTC. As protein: CASSRPDKETQYF.

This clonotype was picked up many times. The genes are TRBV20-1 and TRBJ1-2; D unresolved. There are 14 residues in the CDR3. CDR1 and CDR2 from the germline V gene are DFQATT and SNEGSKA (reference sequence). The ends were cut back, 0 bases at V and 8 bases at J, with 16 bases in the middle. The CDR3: CSARDPQGREGYTF. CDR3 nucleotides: TGCAGTGCTAGAGATCCCCAAGGGCGGGAGGGCTACACCTTC.

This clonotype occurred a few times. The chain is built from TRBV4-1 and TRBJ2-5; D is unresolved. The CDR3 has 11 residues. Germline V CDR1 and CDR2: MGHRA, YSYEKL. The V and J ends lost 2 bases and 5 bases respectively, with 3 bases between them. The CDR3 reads CASSQYETQYF. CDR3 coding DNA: TGCGCCAGCAGCCAATATGAGACCCAGTACTTC.

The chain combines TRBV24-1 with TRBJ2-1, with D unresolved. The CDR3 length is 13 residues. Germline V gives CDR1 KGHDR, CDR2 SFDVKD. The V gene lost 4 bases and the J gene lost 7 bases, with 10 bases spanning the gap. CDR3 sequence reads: CATSDFSRNEQFF. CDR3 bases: TGTGCCACCAGTGACTTTAGTAGGAATGAGCAGTTCTTC.

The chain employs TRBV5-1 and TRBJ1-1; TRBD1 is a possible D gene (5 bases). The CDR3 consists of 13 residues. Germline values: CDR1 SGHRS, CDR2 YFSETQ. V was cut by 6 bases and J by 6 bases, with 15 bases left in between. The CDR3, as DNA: TGCGCCAGCACACAGGTCGAGGGCTCTGAAGCTTTCTTT. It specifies CASTQVEGSEAFF. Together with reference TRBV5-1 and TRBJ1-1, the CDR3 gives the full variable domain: KAGVTQTPRYLIKTRGQQVTLSCSPISGHRSVSWYQQTPGQGLQFLFEYFSETQRNKGNFPGRFSGRQFSNSRSEMNVSTLELGDSALYLCASTQVEGSEAFFGQGTRLTVV.

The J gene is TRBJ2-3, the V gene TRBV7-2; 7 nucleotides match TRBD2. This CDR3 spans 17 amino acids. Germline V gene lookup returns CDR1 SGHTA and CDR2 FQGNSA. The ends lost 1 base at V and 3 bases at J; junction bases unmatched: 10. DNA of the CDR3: TGTGCCAGCAGCTTAGTTCGCGGGAGTGAGGTTACAGATACGCAGTATTTT. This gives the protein CASSLVRGSEVTDTQYF.

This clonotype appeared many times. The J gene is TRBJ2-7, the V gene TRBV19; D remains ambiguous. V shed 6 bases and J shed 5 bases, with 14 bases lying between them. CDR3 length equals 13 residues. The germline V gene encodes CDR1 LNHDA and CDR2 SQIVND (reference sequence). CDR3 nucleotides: TGTGCCAGTAGCGGACGCTTTAGGGACGAGCAGTACTTC. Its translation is CASSGRFRDEQYF.

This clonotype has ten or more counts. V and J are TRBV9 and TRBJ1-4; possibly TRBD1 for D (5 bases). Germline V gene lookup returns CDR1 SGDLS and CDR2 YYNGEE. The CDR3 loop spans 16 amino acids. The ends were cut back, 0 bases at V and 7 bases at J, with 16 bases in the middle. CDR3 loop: CASSVAPKGRGEKLFF. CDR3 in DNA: TGTGCCAGCAGCGTAGCCCCGAAGGGTAGGGGTGAAAAACTGTTTTTT.

The CDR3 nucleotides are TGTGCCAGCAGCTTACGGGGGGCGGGAACTACATACAATGAGCAGTTCTTC. This translates into CASSLRGAGTTYNEQFF. The V and J genes are TRBV7-8 and TRBJ2-1; possible D gene TRBD2, 7 bases. Trimming cost V 2 bases and J 4 bases, with 18 bases left between them. This CDR3 comprises 17 residues. Germline V lookup: CDR1 SGHVS, CDR2 FQNEAQ.

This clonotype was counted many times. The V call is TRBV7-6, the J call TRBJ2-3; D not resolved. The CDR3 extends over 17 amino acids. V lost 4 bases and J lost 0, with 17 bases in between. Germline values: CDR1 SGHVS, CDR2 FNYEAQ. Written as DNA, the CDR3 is TGTGCCAGCAGCTATAGTCGCCCGGGTACTAGCACAGATACGCAGTATTTT. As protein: CASSYSRPGTSTDTQYF.

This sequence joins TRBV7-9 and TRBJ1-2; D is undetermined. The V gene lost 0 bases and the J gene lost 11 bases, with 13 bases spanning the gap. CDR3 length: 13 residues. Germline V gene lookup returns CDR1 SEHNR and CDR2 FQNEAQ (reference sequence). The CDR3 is CASSLAGPDRYTF. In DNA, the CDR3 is TGTGCCAGCAGCTTAGCGGGTCCCGATAGATACACCTTC.

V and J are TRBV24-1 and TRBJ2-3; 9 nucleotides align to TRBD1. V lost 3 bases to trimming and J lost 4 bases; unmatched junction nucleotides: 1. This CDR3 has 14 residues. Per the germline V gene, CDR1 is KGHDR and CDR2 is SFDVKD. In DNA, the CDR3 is TGTGCCACCAGTGATGGACAGGGGCCAGATACGCAGTATTTT. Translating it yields CATSDGQGPDTQYF.

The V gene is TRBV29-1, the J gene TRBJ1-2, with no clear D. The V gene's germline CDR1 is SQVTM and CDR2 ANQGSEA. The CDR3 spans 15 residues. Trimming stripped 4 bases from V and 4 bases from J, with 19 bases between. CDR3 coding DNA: TGCAGCGTTGCCCTCGGACGAGGGAGGATCTATGGCTACACCTTC. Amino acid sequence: CSVALGRGRIYGYTF.

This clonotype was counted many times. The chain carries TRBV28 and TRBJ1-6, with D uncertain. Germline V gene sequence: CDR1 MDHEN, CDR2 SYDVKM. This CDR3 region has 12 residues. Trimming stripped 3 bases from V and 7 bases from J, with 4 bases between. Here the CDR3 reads CASSFLNSPLHF. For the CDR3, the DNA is TGTGCCAGCAGTTTCTTAAATTCACCCCTCCACTTT.

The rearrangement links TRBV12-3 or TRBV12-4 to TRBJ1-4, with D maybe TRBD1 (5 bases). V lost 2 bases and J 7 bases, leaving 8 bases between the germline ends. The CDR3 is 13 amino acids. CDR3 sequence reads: CASSLLRGEKLFF. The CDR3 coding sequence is TGTGCCAGCAGTTTATTGAGGGGTGAAAAACTGTTTTTT.

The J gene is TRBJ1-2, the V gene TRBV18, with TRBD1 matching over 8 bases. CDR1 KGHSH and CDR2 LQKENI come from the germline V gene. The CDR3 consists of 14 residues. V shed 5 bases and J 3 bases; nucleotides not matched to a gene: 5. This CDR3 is CASSAEDRDYGYTF. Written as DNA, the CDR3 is TGTGCCAGCTCAGCTGAGGACAGGGACTATGGCTACACCTTC.